This TCR beta chain was identified during a study of cytomegalovirus exposure and HLA in healthy donors. Background on the study: Drawn from HLA-typed donors, roughly 87 million unique TCRs were held in an early data release.

Study results and limitations: Among the most significant clusters, several appeared linked to common viral pathogens in a later analysis. According to a later analysis, most TCR beta chains associated with CMV appeared HLA-restricted.

As to this clone: Its antigen is still unknown.

Amplification used 60 Vbeta primers and 13 Jbeta primers. Sequenced by immunoSEQ multiplex PCR; TCRdb stores in-frame clones only, minus some. Its listing shows approximately 110,000 clones. This clonotype was sampled from a man aged 50-60 years in good health and CMV-seronegative. The source material was PBMCs.

The chain's CDR3 is CASSYEAGGRDGYTF. The DNA of the CDR3 is TGTGCCAGCAGTTACGAGGCAGGGGGAAGGGATGGCTACACCTTC. The chain recombines TRBV6-5 with TRBJ1-2, with TRBD1 identical over 7 bases. The CDR3 runs 15 residues. The V gene end was trimmed by 2 bases and the J gene end by 6 bases; junction bases not matched to a gene: 9. Germline values: CDR1 MNHEY, CDR2 SVGAGI.